The sequence of this T cell receptor (beta chain) was determined in a study of cytomegalovirus exposure and HLA in healthy donors. Study-level results: More clonal expansion characterized HLA-associated TCR beta chains than equally common others in a later analysis.

Unmatched junction bases numbered 4, after V lost 6 bases and J lost 8 bases. Looked up from germline, CDR1 is LGHNT and CDR2 is FRNRAP. The CDR3 has 13 amino acids. Turning to this clone: Its specificity is unknown.

13 Jbeta primers and 60 Vbeta primers were used for the PCR. TCRdb's table, derived via immunoSEQ multiplex PCR, lists solely in-frame clones and lacks some. The data hold some 180,000 clones, with over 70% observed a single time. The sequencing input was PBMCs. V is TRBV12-5 and J is TRBJ1-6; 7 bases line up with TRBD1. This sequence was found in a male donor in good health and CMV-seronegative. The CDR3: CASGRGRDSPLHF. The CDR3 DNA follows: TGTGCTAGTGGAAGGGGGCGAGATTCACCCCTCCACTTT.